This T cell receptor (beta chain) originates from a study of T cell changes during pregnancy in multiple sclerosis. V was cut by 7 bases and J by 3 bases, with 12 bases left in between. The CDR3 contains 13 residues. CDR1 MDHEN and CDR2 SYDVKM come from the germline V gene. Assay: immunoSEQ multiplex PCR; the TCRdb copy retains only in-frame clones and omits some. The sample lists around 50,000 clones, 80% to 90% occurring once. This receptor was identified in a human donor whose cells served as feeder cells for cultures in a pregnancy study. The gene calls are TRBV28 and TRBJ1-2, with unresolved D. The sample comprised peripheral blood from another person, used as feeder cells. The CDR3 sequence is CASTIFGDYGYTF. CDR3 bases: TGTGCCAGCACCATATTTGGGGACTATGGCTACACCTTC.